This T cell receptor beta chain was captured in a study of CD8 T cells in Susac syndrome. The CDR3 is 16 amino acids. Germline loops: CDR1 SEHNR, CDR2 FQNEAQ (reference sequence). V lost 6 bases, J lost 5 bases, and 15 bases stayed unmatched. Random hexamers were used to reverse transcribe about 0.45 to 1 ug of RNA. Multiplex immunoSEQ PCR targeted 54 Vbeta and 13 Jbeta TCR beta segments. TCRdb analysed the immunoSEQ multiplex PCR reads with MiXCR anew, one entry per CDR3 protein. Altogether 190,000 or so distinct CDR3 sequences are present, 95% being singletons, with the ten largest covering approximately 0.082%. TCR beta was sequenced from blood CD8+ and CD4+ T cells. Relapsing-remitting disease, either stable or active, was present in the treatment-naive patients who were the multiple sclerosis controls.

The sequenced sample consisted of CD4+ T cells from PBMCs. The TCR originated in a human donor with multiple sclerosis. The rearrangement uses TRBV7-9 and TRBJ2-5; TRBD1 agrees at 7 bases. In DNA form, the CDR3 reads TGTGCCAGCAGTTCCCACGCGACAGGGAGTGGGGAGACCCAGTACTTC. Residues: CASSSHATGSGETQYF.